This T cell receptor beta chain was sequenced for a study of blood T cell repertoires in COVID-19 (dated by TCRdb to 2018 to 2020). The study in broad terms: Samples from collaborators originated in the United States, Italy and Spain and spanned both the acute and convalescent phases of COVID-19. Samples were obtained from the ongoing ImmuneRACE study (first 160 participants) and from 1,200 or so subjects provided by 6 global collaborators. The material from the prospective study consisted of cDNA or gDNA derived from T cells, B-cell-depleted T cells, or PBMCs. HLA class I and class II types, where available, came from metadata supplied by the sample provider rather than from assay-based typing. Deeply sampled blood TCRbeta repertoires from subjects exposed to, actively infected with, or recovered from COVID-19 were included in the dataset. Nearly every sample came with metadata listing a de-identified subject ID, COVID-19 status, age in years and sex. The repertoires were made available in a free public database intended to serve as a resource for research on the immune response to SARS-CoV-2. The paper as a whole reports these results and caveats: The amount of clinical and demographic metadata varied by source and participant and was provided uncurated.

Note on this clone: The antigen it binds to is not known. Qualities for individual bases were not recorded, and no much larger clone is one base off.

The immunoSEQ Assay, a bias-controlled multiplex PCR, was used to amplify TCRbeta CDR3 regions from genomic DNA. The source study handled its data this way. Within the assay, amplification of reference gene primers was used to estimate how many nucleated cells each sample contained. Sequence reads were collapsed and filtered to measure the absolute abundance of every unique TCRbeta CDR3 rearrangement. Productive Simpson clonality was computed per sample as the square root of Simpson's diversity index over productive rearrangements. What TCRdb holds here is the immuneACCESS table cut down to in-frame rearrangements. Part of the clones is not present; checked against another copy, under half of the missing clones reflect an unresolved V gene, and the others are unexplained. V and J calls and clone size are given by that table; D and trimming were obtained from the DNA. This sample lists tens of thousands of clones; about 89% were detected once. The ten largest clones add up to around 1.6% of the sample.

CDR1 and CDR2, looked up from the germline V gene, are SGDLS and YYNGEE. Reading from cysteine to phenylalanine, the CDR3 counts 14 amino acids. Only CDR3 DNA remains: 42 bases, in frame from the first base. Between the V and J ends, shortened by 4 bases and 1 base respectively, the junction contains 11 bases. Collaborating institutions collected whole blood in K2EDTA tubes following their own protocols. For TCRbeta analysis, collaborators shipped samples as frozen whole blood, isolated PBMCs, or DNA extracted from either of those sample types. Recombination joined TRBV9 with TRBJ1-1; no confident D gene assignment can be made. Sequencing was performed on peripheral blood. The receptor comes from a man in his sixties with acute or convalescent COVID-19. The CDR3 protein sequence reads: CASSLLGGNTEAFF. The sequenced DNA is TGTGCCAGCAGCCTCCTTGGAGGGAACACTGAAGCTTTCTTT.